This T cell receptor beta chain was recorded in a study of blood T cell repertoires in COVID-19. Across the whole study: T cells, B-cell-depleted T cells, or PBMCs supplied cDNA or gDNA.

Per the original methods: Amplification of reference gene primers was used by the study to estimate nucleated cell counts. Sequencing was performed with immunoSEQ multiplex PCR; in TCRdb, only in-frame clones are kept and a portion is missing. V and J calls and clone size are those listed in that table; D and trimming were worked out from the DNA. The sample has about 300,000 clones; around 87% are singletons. This clone appeared a few times. The germline V and J ends were trimmed by 7 bases and 0 bases, with 16 bases remaining between them. This CDR3 is 15 amino acids long. In germline, CDR1 is MNHEY, CDR2 SVGAGI.

This sequence originates from a man aged 70 or older with acute or convalescent COVID-19. The chain employs TRBV6-5 and TRBJ2-7; D unresolved. The sequencing sample was made of peripheral blood. The CDR3 sequence: CASTEVGGSSYEQYF. CDR3 DNA: TGTGCCAGCACAGAGGTCGGCGGCAGCTCCTACGAGCAGTACTTC.